These T cell receptor beta chains were read from a single sample in a study of blood T cell repertoires in COVID-19. TCRdb's table, derived via immunoSEQ multiplex PCR, lists solely in-frame clones and lacks some. The data contain about 45,000 clones, approximately 83% of them singletons. Sequenced sample: peripheral blood. The receptors shown here come from a man older than 75 in a cohort sampled during active COVID-19. Each CDR3 is given with its conserved first and last residue. The D gene is left open where the match is weak.

>TRBD2|TRBV29-1|TRBJ2-7
CSVRTSGTYEQYF
>TRBD2|TRBV28|TRBJ2-1
CAISSGGAIDEQFF
>.|TRBV29-1|TRBJ2-3
CSVEVGRGDTQYF
>.|TRBV5-6|TRBJ1-1
CASSFTGRNTEAFF
>TRBD2|TRBV5-1|TRBJ2-1
CASKPGLAQANEQFF
>TRBD1|TRBV19|TRBJ2-7
CASSPIRDRYPYEQYF
>TRBD1|TRBV2|TRBJ1-1
CASSEYGTVNTEAFF
>TRBD2|TRBV28|TRBJ2-5
CASSLWGAGPDQETQYF
>TRBD2|TRBV28|TRBJ2-3
CASSLLADTDTQYF
>.|TRBV10-3|TRBJ2-7
CAISETGSGKAYEQYF
>.|TRBV5-1|TRBJ1-4
CASSETGGRILFF
>TRBD1|TRBV2|TRBJ1-1
CASSAQGIGTEAFF
>.|TRBV28|TRBJ2-4
CASSLISDTLAKNIQYF
>.|TRBV5-1|TRBJ1-2
CASSDQVNYGYTF
>.|TRBV3-1/TRBV3-2|TRBJ1-1
CASSKTGTMNTEAFF
>TRBD2|TRBV20-1|TRBJ2-1
CSARGLPGGFF
>TRBD1|TRBV6-1|TRBJ1-5
CASSELGTGNRFGNQPQHF
>TRBD1|TRBV2|TRBJ2-5
CASREGGRETQYF
>.|TRBV6-1|TRBJ1-5
CASSEVRRWQPQHF
>TRBD2|TRBV15|TRBJ2-1
CATSRGLAGEREQFF
>TRBD1|TRBV6-5|TRBJ1-6
CASHRDSSSPLHF
>.|TRBV11-1|TRBJ2-7
CASIPASRDYEQYF
>.|TRBV28|TRBJ2-7
CASSPTPYEQYF
>.|TRBV6-5|TRBJ2-7
CASSLQGSYEQYF
>TRBD2|TRBV28|TRBJ2-3
CASSILAGEGTDTQYF
>TRBD2|TRBV7-2|TRBJ2-1
CASSSLAGAYNEQFF
>TRBD1|TRBV19|TRBJ2-3
CASSTGQGVITDTQYF
>.|TRBV2|TRBJ1-2
CASSEVAQSYGYTF
>.|TRBV7-2|TRBJ1-5
CASSLVWGGNQPQHF
>TRBD1|TRBV30|TRBJ1-2
CACAPGQGLYGYTF
>.|TRBV28|TRBJ1-5
CASSHLVDSNQPQHF
>.|TRBV24-1|TRBJ2-3
CATSAKWRGQKAKRSSDTQYF
>.|TRBV5-1|TRBJ1-6
CASSLAWLGSPLHF
>.|TRBV19|TRBJ2-2
CASSIGQANTGELFF
>.|TRBV10-3|TRBJ1-5
CAITVDLNQPQHF
>.|TRBV21-1|TRBJ1-6
CASTPQGSNYSPLHF
>.|TRBV18|TRBJ2-1
CASSPLLNEQFF
>TRBD1|TRBV6-2/TRBV6-3|TRBJ1-2
CASSTTGVYGYTF
>.|TRBV3-1/TRBV3-2|TRBJ2-5
CASKGGAGKTQYF
>.|TRBV4-3|TRBJ2-1
CASSQPALGGGPPVF
>.|TRBV3-1/TRBV3-2|TRBJ1-2
CASSQAGTNYGYTF
>.|TRBV11-2|TRBJ2-7
CASSQQQGGEQYF
>TRBD2|TRBV5-4|TRBJ2-7
CASSYGGKSAEQYF
>TRBD1|TRBV28|TRBJ1-2
CASRGQGDGYTF
>TRBD2|TRBV19|TRBJ2-1
CASTPGLAYSYNEQFF
>.|TRBV10-3|TRBJ2-5
CAISRGGGWETQYF
>.|TRBV2|TRBJ2-2
CASKQNTGELFF
>TRBD1|TRBV2|TRBJ1-4
CASSEDRGVLLFF
>TRBD1|TRBV9|TRBJ2-1
CASSVDRDSYNEQFF
>.|TRBV18|TRBJ1-5
CASSPGGQNQPQHF
>TRBD1|TRBV11-2|TRBJ2-7
CASSARERGQEEYF
>TRBD1|TRBV6-5|TRBJ1-1
CASRTGGFTEAFF
>.|TRBV9|TRBJ2-6
CASSPRQVSGANVLTF